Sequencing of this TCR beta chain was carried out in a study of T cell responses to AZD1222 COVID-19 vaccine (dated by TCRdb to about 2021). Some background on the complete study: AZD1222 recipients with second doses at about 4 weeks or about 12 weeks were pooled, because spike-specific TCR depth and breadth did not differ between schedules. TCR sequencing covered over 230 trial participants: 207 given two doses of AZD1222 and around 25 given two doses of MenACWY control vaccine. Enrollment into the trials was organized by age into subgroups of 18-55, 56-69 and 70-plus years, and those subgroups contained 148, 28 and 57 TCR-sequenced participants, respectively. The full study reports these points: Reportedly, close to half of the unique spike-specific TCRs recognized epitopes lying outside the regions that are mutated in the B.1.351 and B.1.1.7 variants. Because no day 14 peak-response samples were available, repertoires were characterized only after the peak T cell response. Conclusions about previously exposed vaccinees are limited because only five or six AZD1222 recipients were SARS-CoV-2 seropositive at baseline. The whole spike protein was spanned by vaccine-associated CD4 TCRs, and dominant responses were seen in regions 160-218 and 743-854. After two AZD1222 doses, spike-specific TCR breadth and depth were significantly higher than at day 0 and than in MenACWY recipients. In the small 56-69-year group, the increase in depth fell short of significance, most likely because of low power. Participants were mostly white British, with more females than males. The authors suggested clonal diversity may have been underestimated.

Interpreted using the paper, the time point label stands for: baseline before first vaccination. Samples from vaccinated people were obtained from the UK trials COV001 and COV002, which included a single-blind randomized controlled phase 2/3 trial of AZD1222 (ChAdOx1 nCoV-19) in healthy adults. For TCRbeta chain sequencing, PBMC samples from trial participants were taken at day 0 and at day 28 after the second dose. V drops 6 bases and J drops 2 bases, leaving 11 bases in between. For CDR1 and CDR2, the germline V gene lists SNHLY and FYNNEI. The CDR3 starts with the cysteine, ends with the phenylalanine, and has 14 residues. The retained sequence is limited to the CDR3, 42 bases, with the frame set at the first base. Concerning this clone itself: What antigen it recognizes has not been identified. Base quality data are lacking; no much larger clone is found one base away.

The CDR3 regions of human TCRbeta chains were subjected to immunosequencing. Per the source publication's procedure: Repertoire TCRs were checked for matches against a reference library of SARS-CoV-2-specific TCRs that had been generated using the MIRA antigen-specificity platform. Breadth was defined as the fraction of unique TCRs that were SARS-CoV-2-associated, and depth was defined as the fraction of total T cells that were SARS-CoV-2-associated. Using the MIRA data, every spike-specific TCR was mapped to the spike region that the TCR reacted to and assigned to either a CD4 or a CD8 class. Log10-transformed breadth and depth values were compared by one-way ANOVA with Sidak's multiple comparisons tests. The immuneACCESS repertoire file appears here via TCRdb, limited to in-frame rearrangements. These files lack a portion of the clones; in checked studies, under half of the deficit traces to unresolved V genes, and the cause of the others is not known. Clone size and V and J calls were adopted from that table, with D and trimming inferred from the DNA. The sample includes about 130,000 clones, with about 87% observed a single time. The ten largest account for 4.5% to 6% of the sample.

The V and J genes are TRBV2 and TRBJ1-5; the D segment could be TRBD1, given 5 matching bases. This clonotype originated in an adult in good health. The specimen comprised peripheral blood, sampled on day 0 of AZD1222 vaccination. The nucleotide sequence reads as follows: TGTGCCAGCAGAGTCAGGGTGGGCAATCAGCCCCAGCATTTT. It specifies CASRVRVGNQPQHF.